This entry lists 31 T cell receptor beta chains sequenced from one sample in a study of regulatory T cells in long-lasting Graves disease. Through Arm-PCR of CDR3 regions and iRepertoire HTBI primers, TCR beta libraries were built. TCRdb reprocessed the multiplex PCR reads with MiXCR, giving one entry per CDR3 protein. The sample records roughly 420,000 distinct CDR3 sequences, around 13% being singletons. This sample's time point: newly diagnosed GD, antithyroid drugs for less than 3 months. Preparation of the TCR library used RNA extracted from PBMCs. These same records also appear under a second study, on T cells in Graves' hyperthyroidism and ophthalmopathy.

The sequenced sample was peripheral blood mononuclear cells (PBMCs), obtained at new diagnosis, from a patient treated with antithyroid drugs. The receptor set was obtained from a woman aged 50 to 60 with Graves disease.

The rearrangement links TRBV29-1 to TRBJ2-7, with D maybe TRBD2 (6 bases). The CDR3 is 13 residues long. V lost 0 bases to trimming and J lost 0 bases, with 6 bases between them. CDR1 SQVTM and CDR2 ANQGSEA come from the germline V gene. The CDR3 nucleotides are TGCAGCGTTGAAGACGGGAGCTCCTACGAGCAGTACTTC. This codes for CSVEDGSSYEQYF.

This clonotype was seen once. The chain links TRBV9 to TRBJ2-1, with 10 bases aligning to TRBD2. CDR1 SGDLS and CDR2 YYNGEE come from the germline V gene. V trimming: 0 bases; J trimming: 6 bases; junction bases outside the gene matches: 9. CDR3 size: 17 residues. The CDR3 region has the DNA TGTGCCAGCAGCGTAGAGGCTAGCGGGAGTTCCGGCAATGAGCAGTTCTTC. The encoded protein is CASSVEASGSSGNEQFF.

The rearrangement uses TRBV7-9 and TRBJ2-1; TRBD2 agrees at 12 bases. This CDR3 contains 16 residues. Unmatched junction bases numbered 7, after V lost 5 bases and J lost 5 bases. CDR1 SEHNR and CDR2 FQNEAQ come from the germline V gene (reference sequence). CDR3 in amino acids: CASSPRLAGDDNEQFF. The CDR3 DNA follows: TGTGCCAGCAGCCCTAGACTAGCGGGAGACGACAATGAGCAGTTCTTC.

The table lists this clonotype with many counts. The chain combines TRBV12-3 or TRBV12-4 with TRBJ1-2, with 7 bases aligning to TRBD1. CDR3 length: 14 residues. J gave up 3 bases and V 5 bases, and 6 bases lay outside the gene matches. The DNA of the CDR3 is TGTGCCAGCAGTCCCCCCAGGGGGGACTATGGCTACACCTTC. This gives the protein CASSPPRGDYGYTF.

This clonotype was counted between two and nine times. V and J are TRBV5-1 and TRBJ2-2, with 11 positions matching TRBD2. The V segment lost 4 bases and the J segment 2 bases; nucleotides outside the gene matches: 4. CDR1 SGHRS and CDR2 YFSETQ come from the germline V gene. The CDR3 loop spans 16 amino acids. The CDR3 spells CASSKGTSGNTGELFF. DNA for the CDR3: TGCGCCAGCAGCAAAGGGACTAGCGGCAACACCGGGGAGCTGTTTTTT.

For the CDR3, the DNA is TGTGCCTGGAGTGTTGGCGGGTTTGGGCAAGAGACCCAGTACTTC. It translates to CAWSVGGFGQETQYF. The chain carries TRBV30 and TRBJ2-5; D might be TRBD2 (5 bases). This CDR3 spans 15 amino acids. V was shortened by 0 bases and J by 2 bases, with 13 bases between the two germline ends. Germline assignment: CDR1 GTSNPN and CDR2 SVGIG (reference sequence).

A remark on this clonotype: A junction boundary mismatches the germline segment, possibly from a read error. The chain links TRBV18 to TRBJ1-5, with 8 positions matching TRBD1. The CDR3 consists of 15 residues. Germline V CDR1 and CDR2: KGHSH, LQKENI. The CDR3 reads CAGSPPGQDGEPQHF. The DNA for the CDR3 is TGTGCCGGCTCACCACCGGGACAGGACGGGGAGCCCCAGCATTTT.

Comments on this clonotype: A much more abundant neighbour one base away suggests this may be a read error. J is TRBJ1-1 and V is TRBV7-8; a weak D match, TRBD1 (5 bases). The germline CDR1 and CDR2 sequences are SGHVS and FQNEAQ. CDR3 length equals 17 residues. CDR3 coding DNA: TGTGCCAGCGGCTTCGAGCCGGGCTTACGGGGGGGCACTGAAGCTTTCTTT. This encodes CASGFEPGLRGGTEAFF.

This clonotype was detected many times. The chain recombines TRBV12-5 with TRBJ1-1; maybe TRBD1 (5 bases). The CDR3 totals 16 residues. Trimming took 0 bases from V and 6 from J, leaving 17 bases between them. Germline V gives CDR1 LGHNT, CDR2 FRNRAP. Here the CDR3 reads CASGLVLPGAKSEAFF. Here the CDR3 DNA reads TGTGCTAGTGGTTTGGTACTCCCCGGGGCGAAATCTGAAGCTTTCTTT.

This clonotype was counted a few times. The chain combines TRBV5-1 with TRBJ1-1; D remains ambiguous. The CDR3 is made up of 13 amino acids. V was clipped by 0 bases and J by 10 bases, with 13 bases between them. Germline values: CDR1 SGHRS, CDR2 YFSETQ. CDR3 protein: CASSLGRYSGAFF. For the CDR3, the DNA is TGCGCCAGCAGCTTGGGCCGTTACAGCGGAGCTTTCTTT.

This clonotype was picked up a small number of times. This chain links TRBV6-4 with TRBJ2-1; D remains ambiguous. CDR1 is MRHNA, CDR2 SNTAGT, per germline. This CDR3 region has 13 residues. The V gene lost 4 bases and the J gene lost 4 bases, with 8 bases spanning the gap. The DNA for the CDR3 is TGTGCCAGCAGTGCAGGAAATTACAATGAGCAGTTCTTC. It is translated as CASSAGNYNEQFF.

V usage is TRBV6-1 and J usage is TRBJ2-2; D may be TRBD2 (6 bases). V lost 6 bases, J lost 1 base, and 12 bases lay in between. Germline CDR1 reads MNHNS; CDR2 reads SASEGT. The CDR3 covers 15 residues. Here the CDR3 reads CASRPSGRNTGELFF. The DNA for the CDR3 is TGTGCCAGCAGACCCTCCGGGAGGAACACCGGGGAGCTGTTTTTT.

This clonotype was seen at least ten times. The chain joins TRBV7-3 to TRBJ2-3; D is ambiguous. Trimming removed 1 base at V and 7 bases at J, with 12 bases between. Per germline, CDR1 SGHTA and CDR2 FQGTGA. This CDR3 spans 14 amino acids. In nucleotides, the CDR3 is TGTGCCAGCAGCTTAAACCCGGACCCCCATACGCAGTATTTT. Translating it yields CASSLNPDPHTQYF.

This clonotype has at least ten counts. The chain has TRBV18 and TRBJ1-6; the D is unclear. CDR3 length: 13 residues. Germline assignment: CDR1 KGHSH and CDR2 LQKENI. The ends were cut back, 2 bases at V and 5 bases at J, with 4 bases in the middle. The CDR3 DNA follows: TGTGCCAGCTCACCAGGGAATAATTCACCCCTCCACTTT. Translation gives CASSPGNNSPLHF.

This clonotype has just a few counts. The CDR3 reads CASSYLGREQYF. The DNA for the CDR3 is TGTGCCAGCAGTTACTTAGGTCGCGAGCAGTACTTC. The chain uses TRBV6-2 or TRBV6-3 and TRBJ2-7; D unresolved. The CDR3 has 12 amino acids. Germline V lookup: CDR1 MNHEY, CDR2 SVGEGT. V gave up 1 base and J gave up 6 bases, with 7 bases separating them.

With respect to this clonotype: This could be a read error, since a much larger clone is one nucleotide away. This chain uses TRBV6-2 or TRBV6-3 with TRBJ2-3; D unresolved. Germline values: CDR1 MNHEY, CDR2 SVGEGT. V was shortened by 5 bases and J by 9 bases, with 12 bases between the two germline ends. The CDR3 loop spans 12 amino acids. CDR3 amino acids: CASSGTRYTQYF. CDR3 nucleotides: TGTGCCAGCAGTGGAACCCGTTACACGCAGTATTTT.

Only a few counts were recorded for this clonotype. The V call is TRBV6-4, the J call TRBJ2-3; 7 bases align to TRBD2. Trimming at V came to 1 base and at J to 7 bases, leaving 8 bases not matched to a gene. The germline CDR1 and CDR2 sequences are MRHNA and SNTAGT. This CDR3 spans 15 amino acids. CDR3 residues: CASSDYAGAFYTQYF. The CDR3 nucleotides read TGTGCCAGCAGTGACTATGCGGGAGCGTTCTATACGCAGTATTTT.

This clonotype was found a few times. V usage is TRBV5-6 and J usage is TRBJ2-1; no clear D. Trimming removed 0 bases at V and 7 bases at J, with 5 bases between. Germline V CDR1 and CDR2: SGHDT, YYEEEE. CDR3 length: 12 residues. This CDR3 reads CASSLGENEQFF. In DNA form, the CDR3 reads TGTGCCAGCAGCTTGGGAGAGAATGAGCAGTTCTTC.

In this sample, this clonotype turned up many times. The chain employs TRBV20-1 and TRBJ2-7, with TRBD2 matching 11 bases. The CDR3 runs to 13 residues. Trimming cost V 6 bases and J 4 bases; bases outside gene matches: 5. The germline V gene has CDR1 DFQATT and CDR2 SNEGSKA (reference sequence). CDR3 residues: CSAPGTSGYEQYF. In nucleotides, the CDR3 is TGCAGTGCACCCGGGACTAGCGGATACGAGCAGTACTTC.

CDR3 region: CASSLDDGVWEKLFF. The CDR3 DNA reads as TGTGCCAGCAGCTTAGATGACGGGGTTTGGGAAAAACTGTTTTTT. This chain connects TRBV7-9 to TRBJ1-4; D gene uncertain. V dropped 1 base and J dropped 8 bases, with 14 bases sitting between them. Germline values: CDR1 SEHNR, CDR2 FQNEAQ (reference sequence). The CDR3 is made up of 15 amino acids.

This clonotype was detected ten times or more. The chain joins TRBV7-8 to TRBJ2-7, with TRBD2 identical over 8 bases. The CDR3 loop spans 15 amino acids. CDR1 and CDR2 (germline): SGHVS, FQNEAQ. The V and J ends lost 5 bases and 2 bases, in that order; junction bases with no gene match: 8. The CDR3 DNA reads TGTGCCAGCAGCGGCCATCTCGGGAGGGCCTACGAGCAGTACTTC. This sequence encodes CASSGHLGRAYEQYF.

The sample holds a few counts of this clonotype. The rearrangement uses TRBV10-2 and TRBJ2-1, with 8 positions matching TRBD2. Germline V gene sequence: CDR1 WSHSY, CDR2 SAAADI. The length of the CDR3 is 14 residues. Losses at the gene ends were 8 bases for V and 4 bases for J; bases not matched to a gene: 7. The CDR3 sequence: CASASGSRYNEQFF. The CDR3 DNA follows: TGCGCCAGCGCCAGCGGGAGTCGTTACAATGAGCAGTTCTTC.

This clonotype was counted a few times. A read error may produce the germline difference seen at one junction end. The rearrangement joins TRBV7-6 to TRBJ2-1, with 10 bases lining up with TRBD2. Germline lookup yields CDR1 SGHVS and CDR2 FNYEAQ. This CDR3 is built from 14 residues. CDR3 residues: CASSWTSGGNERFF. Written as DNA, the CDR3 is TGTGCCAGCAGCTGGACTAGCGGAGGGAATGAGCGGTTCTTC.

This clonotype was detected a few times. V usage is TRBV5-1 and J usage is TRBJ2-7; the D is unclear. Between the trimmed V and J ends, which lost 0 bases and 5 bases, there was a span of 18 bases. The V gene's germline CDR1 is SGHRS and CDR2 YFSETQ. CDR3 length: 16 amino acids. This chain's CDR3 is CASSLGGQTEKNEQYF. As DNA, the CDR3 is TGCGCCAGCAGCTTGGGGGGTCAGACCGAGAAGAACGAGCAGTACTTC. Variable domain in full (rest from reference TRBV5-1 and TRBJ2-7): KAGVTQTPRYLIKTRGQQVTLSCSPISGHRSVSWYQQTPGQGLQFLFEYFSETQRNKGNFPGRFSGRQFSNSRSEMNVSTLELGDSALYLCASSLGGQTEKNEQYFGPGTRLTVT.

In this sample, this clonotype turned up many times. This chain joins TRBV20-1 and TRBJ1-4; TRBD1 aligns across 7 bases. Losses at the gene ends were 5 bases for V and 8 bases for J; bases not matched to a gene: 14. Germline lookup yields CDR1 DFQATT and CDR2 SNEGSKA (reference sequence). The CDR3 extends over 15 amino acids. The CDR3 nucleotides are TGCAGTGCTCCAAGAGCCCAACAGGGGAGGGAAAAACTGTTTTTT. Its translation: CSAPRAQQGREKLFF.

Many counts were recorded for this clonotype. V and J are TRBV3-1 and TRBJ2-3; tentative D call: TRBD2 (5 bases). The V gene lost 0 bases and the J gene lost 0 bases, with 7 bases spanning the gap. Germline CDR1 LGHDT, CDR2 YNNKEL (reference sequence). This CDR3 contains 15 residues. The CDR3 region has the DNA TGTGCCAGCAGCCAAGAAGCGGTTAGCACAGATACGCAGTATTTT. It specifies CASSQEAVSTDTQYF.

This clonotype was observed at least ten times. One junction end does not reproduce the germline sequence, and a read error may be involved. The chain uses TRBV5-1 and TRBJ2-1; 11 positions agree with TRBD2. Germline CDR1 is SGHRS and CDR2 is YFSETQ. The CDR3 is 15 residues long. CDR3 residues: CASSFGTSGYNEQFF. In DNA, the CDR3 is TGTGCCAGCAGCTTCGGGACTAGCGGCTACAATGAGCAGTTCTTC.

The chain recombines TRBV30 with TRBJ1-4, with 12 bases that match TRBD1. Germline CDR1 GTSNPN, CDR2 SVGIG (reference sequence). V lost 3 bases to trimming and J lost 7 bases; unmatched junction nucleotides: 3. The length of the CDR3 is 14 residues. The chain's CDR3 is CAWRGQGAGEKLFF. The CDR3, as DNA: TGTGCCTGGAGGGGACAGGGGGCGGGTGAAAAACTGTTTTTT.

This clonotype was seen many times. The chain combines TRBV7-9 with TRBJ2-2, with a weak D call TRBD1 (6 bases). CDR1 SEHNR and CDR2 FQNEAQ come from the germline V gene (reference sequence). The CDR3 covers 16 residues. V was clipped by 5 bases and J by 1 base, with 14 bases between them. The CDR3 DNA reads TGTGCCAGCAGCCCTAACCCGACAGGGAACACCGGGGAGCTGTTTTTT. Translation: CASSPNPTGNTGELFF.

This clonotype has at least ten counts. This rearrangement joins TRBV2 to TRBJ2-3; TRBD2 matches at 11 bases. CDR3 length: 14 amino acids. Germline V gene data show CDR1 as SNHLY and CDR2 as FYNNEI. With V trimmed by 10 bases and J by 0 bases, 3 bases remained unmatched. CDR3 loop: CATLAGGSTDTQYF. CDR3 bases: TGTGCCACCCTAGCGGGGGGCAGCACAGATACGCAGTATTTT.

This clonotype was observed a handful of times. This rearrangement joins TRBV27 to TRBJ1-6; no reliable D call. The CDR3 is made up of 15 amino acids. V was clipped by 4 bases and J by 0 bases, with 7 bases between them. Germline-derived CDR1 and CDR2 are MNHEY and SMNVEV (reference sequence). CDR3 in DNA: TGTGCCAGCAGTTGGGAGGGCTCCTATAATTCACCCCTCCACTTT. Its translation is CASSWEGSYNSPLHF.